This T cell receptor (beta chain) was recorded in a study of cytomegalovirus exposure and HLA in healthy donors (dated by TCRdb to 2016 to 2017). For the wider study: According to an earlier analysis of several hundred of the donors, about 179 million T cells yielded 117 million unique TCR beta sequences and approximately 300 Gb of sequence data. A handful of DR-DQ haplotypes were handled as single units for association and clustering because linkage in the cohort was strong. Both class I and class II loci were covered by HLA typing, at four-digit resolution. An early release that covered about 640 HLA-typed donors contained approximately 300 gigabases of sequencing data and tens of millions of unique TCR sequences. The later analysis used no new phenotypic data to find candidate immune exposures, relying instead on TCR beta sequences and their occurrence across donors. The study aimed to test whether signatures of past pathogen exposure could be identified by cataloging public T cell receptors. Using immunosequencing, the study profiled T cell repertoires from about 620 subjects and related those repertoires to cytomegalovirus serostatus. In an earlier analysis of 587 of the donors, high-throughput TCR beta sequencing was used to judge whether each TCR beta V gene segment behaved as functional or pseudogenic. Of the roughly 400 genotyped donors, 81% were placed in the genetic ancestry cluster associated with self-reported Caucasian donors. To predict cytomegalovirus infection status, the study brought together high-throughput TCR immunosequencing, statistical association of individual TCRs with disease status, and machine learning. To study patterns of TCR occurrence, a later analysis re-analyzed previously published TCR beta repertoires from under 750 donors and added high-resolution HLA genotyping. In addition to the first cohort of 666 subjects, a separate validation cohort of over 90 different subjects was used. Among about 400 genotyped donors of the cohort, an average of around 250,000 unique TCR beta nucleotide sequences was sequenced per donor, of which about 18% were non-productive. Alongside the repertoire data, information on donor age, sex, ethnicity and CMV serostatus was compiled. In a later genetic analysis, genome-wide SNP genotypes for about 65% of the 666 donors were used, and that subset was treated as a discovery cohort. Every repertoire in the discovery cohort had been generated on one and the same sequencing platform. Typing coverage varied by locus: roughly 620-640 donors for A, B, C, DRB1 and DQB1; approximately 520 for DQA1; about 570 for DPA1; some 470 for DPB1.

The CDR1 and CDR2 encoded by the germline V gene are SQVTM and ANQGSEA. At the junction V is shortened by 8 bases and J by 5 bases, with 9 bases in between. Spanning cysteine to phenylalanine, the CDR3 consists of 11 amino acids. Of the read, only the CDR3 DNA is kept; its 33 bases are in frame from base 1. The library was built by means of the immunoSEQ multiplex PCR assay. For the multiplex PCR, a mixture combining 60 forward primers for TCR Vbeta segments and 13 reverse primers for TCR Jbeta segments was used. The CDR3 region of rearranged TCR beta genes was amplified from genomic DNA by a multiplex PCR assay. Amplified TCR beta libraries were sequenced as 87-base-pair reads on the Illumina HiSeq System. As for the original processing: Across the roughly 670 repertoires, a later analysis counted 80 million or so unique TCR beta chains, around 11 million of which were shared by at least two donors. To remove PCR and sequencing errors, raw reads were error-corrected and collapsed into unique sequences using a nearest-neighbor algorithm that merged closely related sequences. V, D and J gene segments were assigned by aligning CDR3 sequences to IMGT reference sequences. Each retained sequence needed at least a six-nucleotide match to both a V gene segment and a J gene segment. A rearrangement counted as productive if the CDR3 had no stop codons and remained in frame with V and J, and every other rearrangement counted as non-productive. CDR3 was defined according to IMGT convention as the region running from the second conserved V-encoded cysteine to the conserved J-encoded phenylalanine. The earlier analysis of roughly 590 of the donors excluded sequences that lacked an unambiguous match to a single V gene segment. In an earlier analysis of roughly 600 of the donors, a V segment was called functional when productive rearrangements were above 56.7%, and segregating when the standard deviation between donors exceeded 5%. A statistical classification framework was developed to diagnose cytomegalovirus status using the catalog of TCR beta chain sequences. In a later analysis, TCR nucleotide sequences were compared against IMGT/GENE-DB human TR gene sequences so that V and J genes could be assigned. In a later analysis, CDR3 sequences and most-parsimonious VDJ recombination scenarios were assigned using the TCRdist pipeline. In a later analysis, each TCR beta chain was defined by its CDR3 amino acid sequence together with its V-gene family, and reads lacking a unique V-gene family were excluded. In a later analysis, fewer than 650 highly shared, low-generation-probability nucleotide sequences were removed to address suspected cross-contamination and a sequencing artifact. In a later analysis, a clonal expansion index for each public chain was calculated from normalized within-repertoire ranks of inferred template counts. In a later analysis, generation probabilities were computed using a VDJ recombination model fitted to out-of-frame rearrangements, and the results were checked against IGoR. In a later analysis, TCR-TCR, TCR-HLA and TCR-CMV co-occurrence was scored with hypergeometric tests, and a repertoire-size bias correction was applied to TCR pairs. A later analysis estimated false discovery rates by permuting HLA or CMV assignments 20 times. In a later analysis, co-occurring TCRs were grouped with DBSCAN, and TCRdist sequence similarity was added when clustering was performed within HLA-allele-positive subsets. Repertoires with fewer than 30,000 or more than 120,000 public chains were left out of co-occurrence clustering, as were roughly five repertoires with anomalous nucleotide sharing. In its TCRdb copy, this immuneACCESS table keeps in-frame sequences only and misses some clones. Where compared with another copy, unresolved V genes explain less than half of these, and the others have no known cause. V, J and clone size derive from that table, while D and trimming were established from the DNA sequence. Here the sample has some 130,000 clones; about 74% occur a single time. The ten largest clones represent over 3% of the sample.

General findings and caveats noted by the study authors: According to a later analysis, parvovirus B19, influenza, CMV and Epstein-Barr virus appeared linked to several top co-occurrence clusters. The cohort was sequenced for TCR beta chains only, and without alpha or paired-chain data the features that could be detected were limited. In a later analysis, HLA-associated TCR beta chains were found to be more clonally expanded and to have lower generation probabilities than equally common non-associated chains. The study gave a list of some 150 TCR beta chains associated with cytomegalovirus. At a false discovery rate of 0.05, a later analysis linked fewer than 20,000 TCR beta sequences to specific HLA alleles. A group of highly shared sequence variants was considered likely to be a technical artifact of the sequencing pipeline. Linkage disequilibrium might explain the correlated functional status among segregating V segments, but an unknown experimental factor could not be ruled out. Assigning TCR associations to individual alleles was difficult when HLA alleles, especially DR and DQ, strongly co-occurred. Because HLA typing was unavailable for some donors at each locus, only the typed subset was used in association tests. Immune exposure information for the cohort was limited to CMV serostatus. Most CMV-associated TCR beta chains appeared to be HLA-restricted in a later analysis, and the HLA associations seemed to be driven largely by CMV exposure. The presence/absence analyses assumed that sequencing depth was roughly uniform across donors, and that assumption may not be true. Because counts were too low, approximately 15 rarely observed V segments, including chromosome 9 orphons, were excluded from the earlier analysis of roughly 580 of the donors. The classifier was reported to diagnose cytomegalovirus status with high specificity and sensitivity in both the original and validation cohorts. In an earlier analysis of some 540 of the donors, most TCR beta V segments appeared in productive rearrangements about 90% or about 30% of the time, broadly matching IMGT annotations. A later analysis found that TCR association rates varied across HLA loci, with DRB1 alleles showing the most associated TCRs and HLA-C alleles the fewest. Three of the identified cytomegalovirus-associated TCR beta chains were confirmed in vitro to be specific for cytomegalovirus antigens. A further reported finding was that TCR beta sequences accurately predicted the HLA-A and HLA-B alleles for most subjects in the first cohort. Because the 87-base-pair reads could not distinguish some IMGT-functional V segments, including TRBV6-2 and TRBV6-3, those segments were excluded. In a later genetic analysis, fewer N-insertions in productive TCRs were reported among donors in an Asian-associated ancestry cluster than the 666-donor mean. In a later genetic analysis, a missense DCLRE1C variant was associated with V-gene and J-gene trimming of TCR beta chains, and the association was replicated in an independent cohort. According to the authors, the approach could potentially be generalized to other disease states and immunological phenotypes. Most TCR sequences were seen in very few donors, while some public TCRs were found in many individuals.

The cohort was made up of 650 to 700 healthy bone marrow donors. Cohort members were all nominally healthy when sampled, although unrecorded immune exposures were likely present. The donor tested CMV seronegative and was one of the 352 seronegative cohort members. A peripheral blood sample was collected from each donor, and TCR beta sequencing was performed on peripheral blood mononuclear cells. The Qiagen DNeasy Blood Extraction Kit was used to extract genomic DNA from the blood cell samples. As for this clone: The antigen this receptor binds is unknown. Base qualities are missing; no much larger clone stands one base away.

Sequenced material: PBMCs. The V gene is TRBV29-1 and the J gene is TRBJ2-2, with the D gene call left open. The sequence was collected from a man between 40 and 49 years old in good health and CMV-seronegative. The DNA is TGCAGCACTCTAGATACCGGGGAGCTGTTTTTT. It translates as CSTLDTGELFF.